A selection of T cell receptor beta chains follows, all from one sample in a study of blood T cell repertoires in COVID-19. The repertoire was sequenced with immunoSEQ multiplex PCR; TCRdb's copy has only in-frame clones and lacks some. Of around 200,000 clones listed, more than 75% are singletons. Sequencing was performed on peripheral blood. These receptors all stem from a man aged 60 to 69 who had recovered from COVID-19. The CDR3 runs from the conserved cysteine through the conserved F or W. D genes are given only for firm matches. Clone size is not always given. Where it is, it says once, few, many or a class for expanded clones.

clone_size,v_call,j_call,d_call,cdr3_nt,cdr3_aa
.,TRBV28,TRBJ2-7,TRBD1,TGTGCCAGCAGAGGGACAGGGGCGCTGAACTTC,CASRGTGALNF
.,TRBV24-1,TRBJ2-3,.,TGTGCCACCAGTGGGGGAGTCGCAGATACGCAGTATTTT,CATSGGVADTQYF
.,TRBV12-5,TRBJ1-4,.,TGTGCTAGTGTCCCGGCGGGACCGCAGGGAAGACCTGAAAAACTGTTTTTT,CASVPAGPQGRPEKLFF
.,TRBV14,TRBJ2-1,.,TGTGCCAGCAGCCTAGCCCATGAGCAGTTCTTC,CASSLAHEQFF
.,TRBV12-5,TRBJ2-5,TRBD1,TGTGCTAGTGGTTGGGGACAGGGGGAGGGAGAGACCCAGTACTTC,CASGWGQGEGETQYF
.,TRBV19,TRBJ1-5,TRBD1,TGTGCCAGTCAGGACAGGGTCAATCAGCCCCAGCATTTT,CASQDRVNQPQHF
.,TRBV18,TRBJ1-5,TRBD1,TGTGCCAGCTCACCGAGGACAGGGGGCGATCAGCCCCAGCATTTT,CASSPRTGGDQPQHF
once,TRBV18,TRBJ1-2,.,TGTGCCAGCTCACCCGAAGGGGCGCCTGGCTACACCTTC,CASSPEGAPGYTF
.,TRBV28,TRBJ2-4,TRBD1,TGTGCCAGCAGTTTACCCGGGACAGTAGCCAAAAACATTCAGTACTTC,CASSLPGTVAKNIQYF
.,TRBV19,TRBJ1-2,TRBD1,TGTGCCAGTAGTCCTAGGACAGGGGGTGGCTACACCTTC,CASSPRTGGGYTF
.,TRBV7-3,TRBJ2-5,TRBD2,TGTGCCAGCAGCCAGGGTGGACTAGCGGGAGGGCCGGGAGAGACCCAGTACTTC,CASSQGGLAGGPGETQYF
.,TRBV10-1,TRBJ2-1,.,TGCGCCAGCAGTGAGTTGACAGGGAGGAAGTTCTTC,CASSELTGRKFF
.,TRBV19,TRBJ2-7,.,TGTGCCAGTACCTCTGAGCCTCTAGGCTCCTACGAGCAGTACTTC,CASTSEPLGSYEQYF
few,TRBV6-5,TRBJ1-2,.,TGTGCCAGCAGTCCCCCAGGGTATAGCTATGGCTACACCTTC,CASSPPGYSYGYTF
.,TRBV30,TRBJ2-7,TRBD1,TGTGCCTGCACTGACAGGGGGGCCTACGAGCAGTACTTC,CACTDRGAYEQYF
.,TRBV12-3/TRBV12-4,TRBJ1-1,.,TGTGCCAGCACCCGGGCACGGGGCACTGAAGCTTTCTTT,CASTRARGTEAFF
.,TRBV7-9,TRBJ2-7,.,TGTGCCAGCAGCTTAGAGGCAGTCAGGACCTACGAGCAGTACTTC,CASSLEAVRTYEQYF
.,TRBV15,TRBJ2-3,.,TGTGCCACCAGCAGAGATGGGCAGGGGAAAGATACGCAGTATTTT,CATSRDGQGKDTQYF
.,TRBV28,TRBJ2-7,.,TGTGCCAGCACCCTTTGGCCAAATGATGAGCAGTACTTC,CASTLWPNDEQYF
.,TRBV4-1,TRBJ1-1,.,TGCGCCAGCAGCCAAGCCCCCTACACTGAAGCTTTCTTT,CASSQAPYTEAFF
.,TRBV30,TRBJ2-5,TRBD1,TGTGCCACCGACAGGGGGCTTGGTGAGACCCAGTACTTC,CATDRGLGETQYF
.,TRBV3-1/TRBV3-2,TRBJ1-3,TRBD1,TGTGCCAGCAGCCAAAATCTGGCAGGGGGCGCTGGAAACACCATATATTTT,CASSQNLAGGAGNTIYF
.,TRBV27,TRBJ2-7,TRBD1,TGTGCCAGCAGTTTAAGGGGACAGGGCTCCTACGAGCAGTACTTC,CASSLRGQGSYEQYF
once,TRBV18,TRBJ2-7,TRBD2,TGTGCCAGCTCACCAAGCGGGAGGTCGGGGAAGGGTAACTACGAGCAGTACTTC,CASSPSGRSGKGNYEQYF
once,TRBV11-3,TRBJ2-7,.,TGTGCCAGCAGCTTAGACAGATACGAGCAGTACTTC,CASSLDRYEQYF
.,TRBV18,TRBJ1-5,TRBD1,TGTGCCAGCTCCCCCGGGACAGGGGGCAATCAGCCCCAGCATTTT,CASSPGTGGNQPQHF
.,TRBV20-1,TRBJ2-2,.,TGCAGTGCTAGTGAGAGTAGGGGTACCGGGGAGCTGTTTTTT,CSASESRGTGELFF
.,TRBV6-5,TRBJ2-7,.,TGTGCCAGCAGTTACGAGGGCGTCCCCTACGAGCAGTACTTC,CASSYEGVPYEQYF
.,TRBV5-1,TRBJ2-5,TRBD2,TGCGCCAGCAAGGAGCGGGGGGATTCAGGAGAGACCCAGTACTTC,CASKERGDSGETQYF
.,TRBV15,TRBJ1-5,TRBD1,TGTGCCACCAGCAGCGAAGGACCCGCAGGGGGAAAGGGACGCAATCAGCCCCAGCATTTT,CATSSEGPAGGKGRNQPQHF
.,TRBV5-1,TRBJ2-7,.,TGCGCCAGCAGCTTGGCAGGGTTGCACTACGAGCAGTACTTC,CASSLAGLHYEQYF
.,TRBV11-1,TRBJ2-4,TRBD1,TGTGCCAGCAGGGAGACAGGGACAGGGGTCAAAAACATTCAGTACTTC,CASRETGTGVKNIQYF
.,TRBV5-1,TRBJ2-1,TRBD1,TGCGCCAGCAGCCTCACGACAGGGTTAGGTGAGCAGTTCTTC,CASSLTTGLGEQFF
.,TRBV19,TRBJ2-1,TRBD2,TGTGCCAGTAGTACCCTAGCGGGGGTGGATGAGCAGTTCTTC,CASSTLAGVDEQFF
.,TRBV10-2,TRBJ2-1,TRBD1,TGCGCCAGTTACCCCGGGACAGGGGGCAGGTATGAGCAGTTCTTC,CASYPGTGGRYEQFF
.,TRBV30,TRBJ1-1,.,TGTGCCTGGAGTATGGCGGGGGACACTGAAGCTTTCTTT,CAWSMAGDTEAFF
.,TRBV25-1,TRBJ1-2,.,TGTGCCAGCAGTGAAATGACGGGGGGCTCATTCTATGGCTACACCTTC,CASSEMTGGSFYGYTF
few,TRBV19,TRBJ1-2,.,TGTGCCAGTAGTCAGGCCTACTATGGCTACACCTTC,CASSQAYYGYTF
.,TRBV30,TRBJ1-1,TRBD1,TGTGCCTGGAGTTCTTTGGACAGGGGAAACACTGAAGCTTTCTTT,CAWSSLDRGNTEAFF
.,TRBV13,TRBJ2-1,TRBD2,TGTGCCAGCAGCCGCTACGGACTAGCGGGAGGGACCCCGGGCAATGAGCAGTTCTTC,CASSRYGLAGGTPGNEQFF
.,TRBV28,TRBJ2-7,TRBD2,TGTGCCAGCAGGGAGAAGGGACTAGCTCTTAGCGAGCAGTACTTC,CASREKGLALSEQYF
.,TRBV6-5,TRBJ1-5,TRBD1,TGTGCCAGCAGTCGGGAGGGGGCAGGCAATCAGCCCCAGCATTTT,CASSREGAGNQPQHF
.,TRBV9,TRBJ2-7,TRBD2,TGTGCCAGCAGCGTAGGTCTGGGGGGGACCTACGAGCAGTACTTC,CASSVGLGGTYEQYF
.,TRBV7-8,TRBJ1-1,.,TGTGCCAGCAGCTTAAGTCGCACCGGGGTAGGGAACACTGAAGCTTTCTTT,CASSLSRTGVGNTEAFF
.,TRBV29-1,TRBJ2-3,TRBD2,TGCAGCGTTGAAGATCGGGGACTAGCGGGATTCTTT,CSVEDRGLAGFF
.,TRBV6-5,TRBJ1-2,.,TGTGCCAGCAGTTACTCAACCCAGGGGAATGGCTACACCTTC,CASSYSTQGNGYTF
.,TRBV7-3,TRBJ2-5,.,TGTGCCAGCAGTTATCAGGGCCAAGAGACCCAGTACTTC,CASSYQGQETQYF
.,TRBV7-2,TRBJ1-2,TRBD1,TGTGCCAGCAGCTACCAGGGGGCTGCTTATGGCTACACCTTC,CASSYQGAAYGYTF
few,TRBV28,TRBJ1-2,TRBD1,TGTGCCAGCAGTTGGGGACAGGGGTTTGGCTACACCTTC,CASSWGQGFGYTF
.,TRBV5-1,TRBJ1-1,.,TGCGCCAGCAGCTTGTTGGCTCTTCGGGGAAACGCTGAAGCTTTCTTT,CASSLLALRGNAEAFF
.,TRBV19,TRBJ1-1,.,TGTGCCAGTAGTACTGAGGGCAGGACTGAAGCTTTCTTT,CASSTEGRTEAFF
.,TRBV10-3,TRBJ2-4,.,TGTGCCATCAGTGAGTCGGAATTCAATCTGGGGGGCAAAAACATTCAGTACTTC,CAISESEFNLGGKNIQYF
once,TRBV11-2,TRBJ1-6,TRBD1,TGTGCCAGCAGCCCCCGGACAGGGCTGAATTCACCCCTCCACTTT,CASSPRTGLNSPLHF